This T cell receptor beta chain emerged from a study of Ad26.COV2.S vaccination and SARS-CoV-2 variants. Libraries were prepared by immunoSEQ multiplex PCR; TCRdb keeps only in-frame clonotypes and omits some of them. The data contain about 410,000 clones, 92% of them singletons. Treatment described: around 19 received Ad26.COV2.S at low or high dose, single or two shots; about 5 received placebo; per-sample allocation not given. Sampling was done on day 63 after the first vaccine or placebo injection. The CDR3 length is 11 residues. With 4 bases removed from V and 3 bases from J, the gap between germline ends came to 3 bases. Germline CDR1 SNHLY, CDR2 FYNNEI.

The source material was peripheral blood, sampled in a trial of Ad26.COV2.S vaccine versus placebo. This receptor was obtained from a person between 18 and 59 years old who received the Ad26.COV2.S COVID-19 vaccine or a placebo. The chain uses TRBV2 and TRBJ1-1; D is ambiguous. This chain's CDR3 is CASSGYTEAFF. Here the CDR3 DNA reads TGTGCCAGCAGTGGATACACTGAAGCTTTCTTT. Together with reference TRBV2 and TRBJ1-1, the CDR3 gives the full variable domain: EPEVTQTPSHQVTQMGQEVILRCVPISNHLYFYWYRQILGQKVEFLVSFYNNEISEKSEIFDDQFSVERPDGSNFTLKIRSTKLEDSAMYFCASSGYTEAFFGQGTRLTVV.